The clone carrying this T cell receptor (beta chain) has just a few counts. Its antigen is unknown. This sample was taken from a study of cytomegalovirus exposure and HLA in healthy donors. Study details: Earlier work reported some 110 million unique TCR beta sequences from 180 million or so T cells.

60 Vbeta and 13 Jbeta primers were used in PCR. Some clones are missing from TCRdb's copy, which holds only in-frame ones; the method was immunoSEQ multiplex PCR. Here the sample spans approximately 140,000 clones, 78% being singletons. V was pared by 8 bases and J by 1 base, with 11 bases between. This CDR3 spans 13 amino acids. Germline V gives CDR1 MRHNA, CDR2 SNTAGT. Findings and limits, study-wide: Per a later analysis, about 17,000 TCR beta sequences showed association with HLA alleles at 0.05 false discovery rate. Specificity of a few CMV-associated chains for CMV antigens was verified in vitro. The majority of TCR sequences were rare, yet some public TCRs appeared in many donors.

The V and J genes are TRBV6-4 and TRBJ1-1, with a tentative D call TRBD1 (6 bases). The sequence was collected from a middle-aged man in good health and CMV-seropositive. Sequenced input: PBMCs. CDR3 DNA sequence: TGTGCCAGCGCCCAGGACAGGAACACTGAAGCTTTCTTT. It encodes CASAQDRNTEAFF.